Here is one T cell receptor (beta chain) with its context. Its antigen remains unidentified. No qualities accompany the bases; no much larger clone lies one base away. Ophthalmopathy patients had moderately to severely active disease, Clinical Activity Score of at least 3, NOSPECS grade of at least 4, and disease duration under 3 months. Anyone with other autoimmune diseases, uncontrolled infections, pregnancy or lactation was excluded from the study. Diagnosis relied on clinical symptoms, serum thyroxine, TRAb, thyroid ultrasound and orbital computed tomography. PBMCs were isolated from approximately 10 ml of fresh peripheral blood by Ficoll-Paque density gradient centrifugation. Trizol reagent was used to extract the total RNA, and its quality was then checked on an Agilent 2100 Bioanalyzer. For repertoire sequencing, TCR beta CDR3 regions were amplified from RNA transcripts. The first round of RT-PCR was done with HTBI primers and the Qiagen OneStep RT-PCR kit, and was followed by a second round of multiplex PCR, then size selection and purification. Libraries were sequenced paired-end with 100 bp reads on an Illumina HiSeq2000. In the source study's methods: SOAPnuke was used to process the reads, throwing out any read that had adapters, had uncalled bases, had a mean Phred below 15, or lacked an exact constant-primer or identifier match. High-quality paired reads were merged with COPE v1.2.5. Clonotypes were defined as unique nucleotide sequences and were aligned to IMGT TRB V, D and J references using MiTCR v1.1. Analysis was restricted to V-J combinations with a frequency above 0.0001, which covered over 98% of repertoires. A TCR clonal expansion and chaos score per V-J combination was defined as the ratio of F50 clonal expansion to chaos observed in the TCRdist matrix. Features were reduced by Welch's t-statistics and random forest to some 13 V-J combinations, which fed a naive Bayes classifier. Thyroid-blood repertoire similarity was quantified with the Morisita-Horn index. The public reads were run again by TCRdb, first through fastp at Q25 and then through MiXCR, and only productive beta chains were kept. Each CDR3 protein appears once, grouped with its most common genes and DNA. These V and J calls derive from TCRdb rather than the authors' analysis. For this sample there are roughly 700,000 distinct CDR3 sequences; about 44% appear just once. 44% of the sample goes to the ten largest clones.

This entry comes from a study of Graves' ophthalmopathy and Graves' hyperthyroidism (dated by TCRdb to 2017 to 2018). In terms of the full investigation: Peripheral blood was collected at initial diagnosis, before any treatment. The study used TCR beta repertoire signatures to distinguish Graves' ophthalmopathy from Graves' hyperthyroidism and to predict progression to ophthalmopathy. A discovery set of 100 patients (roughly 43 ophthalmopathy, 60 or so stable hyperthyroidism) was enrolled to explore V-J signatures distinguishing ophthalmopathy from hyperthyroidism. Once sampling was done, hyperthyroidism patients were given methimazole at a starting dose of 30 mg daily, while ophthalmopathy patients were given high-dose intravenous methylprednisolone. The independent validation cohort included roughly 19 hyperthyroidism patients plus 17 patients who later progressed from hyperthyroidism to ophthalmopathy. In roughly six hyperthyroidism patients, the T-cell repertoires found in thyroid tissue were compared with those found in blood. In total, some 130 blood samples were TCR-sequenced: some 40 ophthalmopathy, over 70 hyperthyroidism and approximately 17 hyperthyroidism-to-ophthalmopathy patients.

On the study overall, not on this receptor specifically: No statistical method was used to set the sample size in advance, and the investigators knew which group each participant was assigned to. Most expanded thyroid clonotypes with a frequency above 0.001 also appeared in blood, which suggests that blood repertoires may reflect the immune response in the thyroid. Ophthalmopathy was separated from stable hyperthyroidism by the 13-signature model with more than 85% sensitivity and 81.08% specificity in cross-validation and with 80%/75% in the test set. In validation, the model predicted ophthalmopathy progression with about 70% sensitivity and roughly 78% specificity; 12 predicted patients were CT-confirmed with GO in a median of about 7.1 months.

Sequencing used peripheral blood. The clonotype was recovered from an adult man with Graves' ophthalmopathy.

The DNA sequence is TGTGCCAGCAAAGGGGGGACAGTGAACACTGAAGCTTTCTTT. This encodes CASKGGTVNTEAFF. Rearrangement joined TRBV7-9 to TRBJ1-1; 7 middle bases align to TRBD1. Compared with germline, V lacks 7 bases and J lacks 0 bases; bases without a gene match: 5. From cysteine to phenylalanine, the CDR3 is 14 amino acids long. The read is trimmed to its CDR3 DNA, 42 bases read in frame from base 1. The germline V gene (reference sequence) supplies CDR1 SEHNR and CDR2 FQNEAQ.